The entry below describes one T cell receptor beta chain. Profiling relied on immunoSEQ multiplex PCR, and the TCRdb table lists in-frame clones only, not all of them. This table holds tens of thousands of clones, approximately 86% found once. This sample was taken from a study of technical replicates of blood from a few donors. Germline loops: CDR1 LNHDA, CDR2 SQIVND (reference sequence). V shed 3 bases and J 5 bases; nucleotides not matched to a gene: 5. The CDR3 extends over 15 amino acids. This rearrangement joins TRBV19 to TRBJ1-5, with 9 positions matching TRBD1. Input material: PBMCs. This TCR was recovered from a human donor in good health. Some clones in this sample may be carry-over from other donors' samples. The CDR3 sequence: CASSIGTGKYQPQHF. The CDR3, as DNA: TGTGCCAGTAGTATTGGGACAGGGAAATATCAGCCCCAGCATTTT.